This passage covers 25 T cell receptor beta chains from one sample sequenced in a study of T cells in Graves' hyperthyroidism and ophthalmopathy. RNA transcripts provided the source from which TCR beta CDR3 regions were amplified. TCR CDR3 regions were first amplified by RT-PCR with HTBI primers. TCRdb re-called the multiplex PCR reads with MiXCR, one entry per CDR3 protein. The sample records about 760,000 distinct CDR3 sequences, over 35% being singletons. Sequencing was done on a sample of blood. These receptors were obtained from a woman between 35 and 50 years old with Graves' hyperthyroidism.

This clonotype occurred a few times. The chain has TRBV5-1 and TRBJ2-7; D remains unclear. In germline, CDR1 is SGHRS, CDR2 YFSETQ. V lost 0 bases and J lost 4, with 20 bases in between. The CDR3 spans 17 residues. This CDR3 reads CASSLGTDHRIQYEQYF. The DNA for the CDR3 is TGCGCCAGCAGCTTGGGGACGGACCACCGGATACAATACGAGCAGTACTTC.

The V and J genes are TRBV7-9 and TRBJ1-3; the match to TRBD1 covers 7 bases. Looked up from germline, CDR1 is SEHNR and CDR2 is FQNEAQ (reference sequence). The length of the CDR3 is 14 residues. The V segment lost 5 bases and the J segment 4 bases; nucleotides outside the gene matches: 5. CDR3 in amino acids: CASSATGVGNTIYF. CDR3 nucleotide sequence: TGTGCCAGCAGCGCTACAGGGGTCGGAAACACCATATATTTT. The complete variable domain, with remaining parts taken from reference TRBV7-9 and TRBJ1-3, reads DTGVSQNPRHKITKRGQNVTFRCDPISEHNRLYWYRQTLGQGPEFLTYFQNEAQLEKSRLLSDRFSAERPKGSFSTLEIQRTEQGDSAMYLCASSATGVGNTIYFGEGSWLTVV.

This clonotype was detected many times. The gene calls are TRBV4-1 and TRBJ1-4; D might be TRBD1 (5 bases). The CDR3 consists of 13 residues. Germline V lookup: CDR1 MGHRA, CDR2 YSYEKL. Between the trimmed V and J ends, which lost 5 bases and 7 bases, there was a span of 11 bases. Here the CDR3 DNA reads TGCGCCAGCAGCACACAGGTTGTTGAAAAACTGTTTTTT. Its translation: CASSTQVVEKLFF.

The rearrangement joins TRBV29-1 to TRBJ2-1; possibly TRBD2 for D (6 bases). With 2 bases removed from V and 6 bases from J, the gap between germline ends came to 14 bases. Germline lookup yields CDR1 SQVTM and CDR2 ANQGSEA. The CDR3 runs to 14 residues. The CDR3 coding sequence is TGCAGCGTTGAAACACTAGCAGTGGGCAATGAGCAGTTCTTC. It translates to CSVETLAVGNEQFF.

This sequence joins TRBV2 and TRBJ1-2; 7 bases fit TRBD1. With 7 bases clipped from V and 6 bases from J, the junction kept 5 bases outside the gene matches. The CDR3 has 12 residues. Germline CDR1 SNHLY, CDR2 FYNNEI. CDR3 DNA sequence: TGTGCCAGCACCACTACAGGGGATGGCTACACCTTC. Translated, it gives CASTTTGDGYTF.

In its sample, this clonotype was seen many times. The J gene is TRBJ1-1, the V gene TRBV4-3; a possible D gene is TRBD1 (6 bases). Germline assignment: CDR1 LGHNA and CDR2 YSLEER. Trimming took 2 bases from V and 8 from J, leaving 18 bases between them. The CDR3 is made up of 15 amino acids. This CDR3 is CASSQTIQGRREAFF. The DNA for the CDR3 is TGCGCCAGCAGCCAAACGATTCAGGGGCGGAGGGAAGCTTTCTTT.

The rearrangement links TRBV12-3 or TRBV12-4 to TRBJ1-1, with D tentatively TRBD1 (5 bases). This CDR3 region has 15 residues. The V end lost 5 bases, the J end lost 0 bases, and 13 bases lay between the germline ends. This chain's CDR3 is CASSPRQSMNTEAFF. For the CDR3, the DNA is TGTGCCAGCAGTCCGAGACAGAGCATGAACACTGAAGCTTTCTTT.

This clonotype was found many times. The rearrangement joins TRBV6-4 to TRBJ2-6, with 7 bases fitting TRBD1. CDR3 length: 16 residues. The germline gives CDR1 MRHNA, CDR2 SNTAGT. The V gene end was trimmed by 2 bases and the J gene end by 3 bases; junction bases not matched to a gene: 4. This chain's CDR3 is CASSDKGTVGANVLTF. CDR3 DNA: TGTGCCAGCAGTGACAAAGGGACAGTTGGGGCCAACGTCCTGACTTTC.

This clonotype was detected many times. The chain links TRBV12-3 or TRBV12-4 to TRBJ2-2; no clear D. The CDR3 loop spans 12 amino acids. V lost 6 bases to trimming and J lost 5 bases, with 7 bases between them. The CDR3 sequence is CASSPQTGELFF. The CDR3, as DNA: TGTGCCAGCAGCCCTCAGACCGGGGAGCTGTTTTTT.

The V call is TRBV12-3 or TRBV12-4, the J call TRBJ1-2; 7 bases align to TRBD1. This CDR3 has 16 residues. V shed 1 base, J shed 5 bases, and the junction held 10 bases outside the gene matches. The CDR3 here is CASSLEGTENAYGYTF. The CDR3 region has the DNA TGTGCCAGCAGTTTAGAGGGGACAGAAAACGCTTATGGCTACACCTTC.

V and J are TRBV15 and TRBJ1-5, with D hard to call. The CDR3 is 13 amino acids. V dropped 8 bases and J dropped 11 bases, with 19 bases sitting between them. Germline-derived CDR1 and CDR2 are LNHNV and YYDKDF (reference sequence). CDR3 sequence: CATLSGNAKTQHF. Here the CDR3 DNA reads TGTGCCACCCTGTCGGGAAATGCAAAGACCCAGCATTTT.

This clonotype has a handful of counts. The rearrangement links TRBV5-6 to TRBJ2-6; TRBD1 agrees at 7 bases. V was pared by 0 bases and J by 2 bases, with 5 bases of the junction left unmatched. The CDR3 spans 17 residues. Germline V gene data show CDR1 as SGHDT and CDR2 as YYEEEE. This CDR3 reads CASSLDRRGPGANVLTF. The CDR3 DNA follows: TGTGCCAGCAGCTTGGATCGAAGGGGGCCTGGGGCCAACGTCCTGACTTTC.

This clonotype was seen ten or more times. The chain has TRBV7-2 and TRBJ2-7; D might be TRBD2 (5 bases). Deletions cut 6 bases from V and 3 bases from J, with 15 bases between. This CDR3 is 14 amino acids long. In germline, CDR1 is SGHTA, CDR2 FQGNSA. In DNA, the CDR3 is TGTGCCAGCAGTCGAAGCGGAGCCTTCTACGAGCAGTACTTC. It specifies CASSRSGAFYEQYF.

This clonotype was recorded many times. The chain combines TRBV24-1 with TRBJ2-2; 13 nucleotides align to TRBD2. The CDR3 length is 16 residues. Trimming removed 3 bases from V and 6 bases from J; junction bases left unmatched: 3. Germline V gene sequence: CDR1 KGHDR, CDR2 SFDVKD. CDR3 in DNA: TGTGCCACCAGTGATCCAGGACTAGCGGGAGCCGGGGAGCTGTTTTTT. Its protein product is CATSDPGLAGAGELFF.

V is TRBV7-2 and J is TRBJ1-5; D gene ambiguous. V lost 5 bases and J 3 bases, leaving 14 bases between the germline ends. Per germline, CDR1 SGHTA and CDR2 FQGNSA. CDR3 size: 15 residues. The chain's CDR3 is CASSQTTGNNQPQHF. DNA for the CDR3: TGTGCCAGCAGCCAGACTACGGGAAACAATCAGCCCCAGCATTTT.

The rearrangement links TRBV7-9 to TRBJ1-1; tentative D call: TRBD1 (6 bases). Trimming removed 3 bases at V and 5 bases at J, with 13 bases between. The CDR3 runs to 14 residues. The germline gives CDR1 SEHNR, CDR2 FQNEAQ (reference sequence). CDR3 in amino acids: CASSLRGAKTEAFF. CDR3 DNA sequence: TGTGCCAGCAGCTTGCGGGGGGCAAAAACTGAAGCTTTCTTT.

The chain carries TRBV20-1 and TRBJ2-5, with 8 nucleotides matching TRBD2. Trimming cost V 6 bases and J 3 bases; bases outside gene matches: 12. The CDR3 has 15 amino acids. CDR1 is DFQATT, CDR2 SNEGSKA, per germline (reference sequence). CDR3 nucleotide sequence: TGCAGTGCCACCCGGGGGGTAGCGGGGAAAGAGACCCAGTACTTC. This codes for CSATRGVAGKETQYF.

The table lists this clonotype with many counts. The chain joins TRBV7-2 to TRBJ1-2; tentatively, D is TRBD1 (5 bases). The germline V gene encodes CDR1 SGHTA and CDR2 FQGNSA. V was cut by 5 bases and J by 0 bases, with 10 bases left in between. The CDR3 consists of 14 residues. Here the CDR3 reads CASSQVRANYGYTF. The CDR3 bases are TGTGCCAGCAGCCAAGTCAGGGCTAACTATGGCTACACCTTC.

The chain is built from TRBV9 and TRBJ2-5; D tentatively fits TRBD1 or TRBD2 (5 bases each). Looked up from germline, CDR1 is SGDLS and CDR2 is YYNGEE. The CDR3 runs to 16 residues. Trimming cost V 2 bases and J 3 bases, with 17 bases left between them. The CDR3 DNA reads TGTGCCAGCAGCGTCGGGACCCTAAATGGAGAAGAGACCCAGTACTTC. This encodes CASSVGTLNGEETQYF.

Concerning this clonotype itself: One base away lies a much larger clone, so this may be a sequencing read error. The rearrangement links TRBV11-3 to TRBJ1-1; perhaps TRBD1 as D (6 bases). Germline CDR1 and CDR2: SGHNT and YENEEA. The CDR3 extends over 13 amino acids. The V end was cut by 4 bases, the J end by 5 bases, with 11 bases between. CDR3 sequence reads: CASSSGVRTEAFF. The CDR3 DNA follows: TGTGCCAGCAGCTCAGGGGTGAGGACTGAAGCTTTCTTT.

This rearrangement joins TRBV10-3 to TRBJ1-4; the D is unclear. The CDR3 runs to 15 residues. Germline V gene lookup returns CDR1 ENHRY and CDR2 SYGVKD. Trimming shortened V by 10 bases and J by 6 bases, and 21 bases separated the two germline ends. DNA of the CDR3: TGTGCCACCAGGAAGCTCGATCGGGGAGATGAAAAACTGTTTTTT. This gives the protein CATRKLDRGDEKLFF.

This clonotype has at least ten counts. The chain has TRBV28 and TRBJ1-2, with TRBD1 matching over 7 bases. Per the germline V gene, CDR1 is MDHEN and CDR2 is SYDVKM. This CDR3 comprises 13 residues. V lost 7 bases and J lost 8; bases outside the gene matches: 10. CDR3: CASTSGQEGGYTF. CDR3 bases: TGTGCCAGCACCTCAGGACAGGAGGGAGGCTACACCTTC.

This clonotype has a count of ten or more. CDR3 sequence: CSARRDRGLNTEAFF. CDR3 DNA: TGCAGTGCTAGACGGGACAGGGGACTGAACACTGAAGCTTTCTTT. V gene TRBV20-1 combines with J gene TRBJ1-1; 10 bases fit TRBD1. The V gene's germline CDR1 is DFQATT and CDR2 SNEGSKA (reference sequence). J lost 0 bases, V lost 2 bases, and 3 bases had no gene match. There are 15 residues in the CDR3.

This rearrangement joins TRBV29-1 to TRBJ2-3; D could derive from TRBD1 or TRBD2 (5 bases each). Germline V CDR1 and CDR2: SQVTM, ANQGSEA. The CDR3 totals 14 residues. V lost 7 bases to trimming and J lost 6 bases, with 20 bases between them. CDR3 DNA sequence: TGCAGCGCTCGCCGTTGGGGACGCGGCGATACGCAGTATTTT. This codes for CSARRWGRGDTQYF.

This clonotype was seen many times. The chain combines TRBV20-1 with TRBJ1-2, with D maybe TRBD1 (5 bases). The ends were cut back, 6 bases at V and 6 bases at J, with 11 bases in the middle. The CDR3 is 11 residues long. The germline CDR1 and CDR2 sequences are DFQATT and SNEGSKA (reference sequence). The CDR3 DNA follows: TGCAGTGCCCCGACAGACGATGGCTACACCTTC. Translation gives CSAPTDDGYTF.